The clone carrying this T cell receptor beta chain appeared once. Its antigen remains unidentified. These data are taken from a study of radiotherapy plus CTLA-4 blockade in lung cancer. At the level of the study: With roughly 30% of patients having disease control, objective responses were seen in about 17%.

This CDR3 is built from 15 residues. V lost 10 bases and J lost 6; bases outside the gene matches: 13. Germline loops: CDR1 SGHAT, CDR2 FQNNGV. Assay used: immunoSEQ multiplex PCR; TCRdb lists only in-frame clones, some missing. The data hold some 78,000 clones, with around 84% observed a single time. Overall study results and limits: The study found tumor-derived TCR clones expanded in blood after radiotherapy plus ipilimumab.

The TCR sequence derives from a human donor with non-small cell lung cancer who had stable disease on radiotherapy plus ipilimumab. The sample was peripheral blood, taken from a patient treated with radiotherapy plus ipilimumab. The V call is TRBV11-2, the J call TRBJ2-3; the match to TRBD2 covers 10 bases. CDR3 DNA: TGTGCCATCCGAGAAAGCGGGGGGGCTATTGATACGCAGTATTTT. Protein sequence: CAIRESGGAIDTQYF.